This T cell receptor beta chain is drawn from a study of cytomegalovirus exposure and HLA in healthy donors. About the research overall: Early release data held 80 million to 100 million unique TCRs from HLA-typed donors.

The CDR3 is 14 amino acids. V was trimmed by 1 base and J by 6 bases, leaving 10 bases between them. Germline V CDR1 and CDR2: SEHNR, FQNEAQ (reference sequence). A remark on this clone: No antigen is known for it. In the same sample, other DNA sequences code for this CDR3.

The PCR used 60 Vbeta and 13 Jbeta primers. Assay: immunoSEQ multiplex PCR; the TCRdb copy retains only in-frame clones and omits some. Of about 98,000 clones in the sample, 60% to 80% were seen once. Study conclusions and caveats: Rates of TCR association differed by HLA locus in a later analysis, with DRB1 highest and HLA-C lowest. Later analysis identified about 17,000 TCR beta sequences associated with HLA alleles, using a false discovery rate threshold of 0.05.

Sequencing was performed on PBMCs. This sequence originates from a female donor in good health and CMV-seronegative. The chain combines TRBV7-9 with TRBJ1-5, with D perhaps TRBD1 (5 bases). CDR3 nucleotide sequence: TGTGCCAGCAGCTTAGGCCAGGGAGGTCAGCCCCAGCATTTT. Translation: CASSLGQGGQPQHF.